The table lists the clone carrying this T cell receptor beta chain with many counts. Its antigen remains unidentified. The source of the sample is a study of T cells in Graves' hyperthyroidism and ophthalmopathy. Lactation, pregnancy, other autoimmune disease or uncontrolled infection led to exclusion of patients. PBMCs came from less than 11 ml fresh peripheral blood. Overall study findings and caveats: Model-based prediction identified ophthalmopathy a median 6.5 months prior to its onset. Appearing also in blood were most of the thyroid clonotypes expanded above 0.001.

Using RNA transcripts as the source, TCR beta CDR3 regions were amplified. The HTBI primer set was used in a first-round RT-PCR of the TCR CDR3. MiXCR, applied by TCRdb to the multiplex PCR reads, yields one record per CDR3 protein. The sample holds 560,000 or so distinct CDR3 sequences, 15% to 20% seen once. V was clipped by 7 bases and J by 4 bases; unmatched bases: 15. CDR3 length: 16 amino acids. The clonotype comes from a middle-aged man with Graves' ophthalmopathy. V and J are TRBV12-3 or TRBV12-4 and TRBJ1-2, with 7 bases lining up with TRBD1. The sequenced material came from blood. CDR3 in DNA: TGTGCCAGCATTATATATTTACAGGGGCTGGTCTATGGCTACACCTTC. Translated, it gives CASIIYLQGLVYGYTF.